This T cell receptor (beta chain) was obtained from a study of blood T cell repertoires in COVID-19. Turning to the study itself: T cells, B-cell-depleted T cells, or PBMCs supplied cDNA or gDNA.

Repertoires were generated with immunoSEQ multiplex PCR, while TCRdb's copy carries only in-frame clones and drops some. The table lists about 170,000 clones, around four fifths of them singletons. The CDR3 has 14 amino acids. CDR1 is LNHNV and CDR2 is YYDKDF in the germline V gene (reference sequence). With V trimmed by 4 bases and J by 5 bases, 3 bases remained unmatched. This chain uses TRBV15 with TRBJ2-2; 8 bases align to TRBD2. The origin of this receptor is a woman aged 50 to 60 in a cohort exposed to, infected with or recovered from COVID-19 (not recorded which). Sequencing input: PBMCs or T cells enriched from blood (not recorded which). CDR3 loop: CATSMGLETGELFF. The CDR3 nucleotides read TGTGCCACCAGCATGGGACTAGAAACCGGGGAGCTGTTTTTT.